A single sample is the source of the 19 T cell receptor beta chains below, sequenced in a study of T cells in Graves' hyperthyroidism and ophthalmopathy. From RNA transcripts, TCR beta CDR3 regions were amplified. A set of HTBI primers served as the primers for a first-round RT-PCR of the TCR CDR3. TCRdb re-analysed the multiplex PCR reads in MiXCR, keeping a single row per CDR3 protein. The data show around 440,000 distinct CDR3 sequences, 15% to 18% seen once. The sample comprised blood. Receptors originate from a woman aged 18-29 years with Graves' hyperthyroidism.

The rearrangement uses TRBV6-5 and TRBJ1-1; no firm D call. V was clipped by 2 bases and J by 3 bases, with 16 bases between them. Germline values: CDR1 MNHEY, CDR2 SVGAGI. The CDR3 has 16 amino acids. The DNA for the CDR3 is TGTGCCAGCAGTTACCCTCCTTCCGGGGTAGACACTGAAGCTTTCTTT. Translated: CASSYPPSGVDTEAFF.

The chain links TRBV27 to TRBJ1-4; the match to TRBD1 covers 7 bases. The V gene end was trimmed by 5 bases and the J gene end by 5 bases; junction bases not matched to a gene: 8. There are 15 residues in the CDR3. Germline loops: CDR1 MNHEY, CDR2 SMNVEV (reference sequence). CDR3 residues: CASSIRQGWNEKLFF. Written as DNA, the CDR3 is TGTGCCAGCAGTATAAGACAGGGTTGGAATGAAAAACTGTTTTTT.

The rearrangement joins TRBV6-5 to TRBJ1-2; TRBD1 is a possible D gene (6 bases). Per the germline V gene, CDR1 is MNHEY and CDR2 is SVGAGI. This CDR3 comprises 18 residues. The V and J ends lost 0 bases and 1 base respectively, with 18 bases between them. CDR3 protein: CASSYSGPLQGNNYGYTF. CDR3 DNA sequence: TGTGCCAGCAGTTACTCCGGACCGTTACAGGGAAATAACTATGGCTACACCTTC.

This clonotype was picked up many times. The genes are TRBV24-1 and TRBJ2-3; D is perhaps TRBD1 or TRBD2 (5 bases each). The CDR3 runs 14 residues. Germline CDR1 KGHDR, CDR2 SFDVKD. V lost 3 bases and J 0 bases, leaving 6 bases between the germline ends. CDR3 nucleotides: TGTGCCACCAGTGATGGGGACAGCACAGATACGCAGTATTTT. Translating gives CATSDGDSTDTQYF.

This clonotype appeared many times. This chain joins TRBV12-3 or TRBV12-4 and TRBJ1-1; D not certain. The CDR3 has 14 amino acids. Trimming shortened V by 0 bases and J by 1 base, and 6 bases separated the two germline ends. CDR3 nucleotides: TGTGCCAGCAGTTTAGCTAATAGGAACACTGAAGCTTTCTTT. It is translated as CASSLANRNTEAFF.

This clonotype was counted at least ten times. This rearrangement joins TRBV14 to TRBJ2-1, with TRBD2 matching 7 bases. The CDR3 covers 18 residues. J gave up 8 bases and V 0 bases, and 16 bases lay outside the gene matches. Per germline, CDR1 SGHDN and CDR2 FVKESK. This CDR3 reads CASSQDRLAEHKIYEQFF. DNA of the CDR3: TGTGCCAGCAGCCAAGATCGGCTAGCGGAACACAAAATATATGAGCAGTTCTTC.

This clonotype was detected many times. The chain joins TRBV2 to TRBJ2-1; D not certain. V lost 1 base and J lost 9, with 25 bases in between. Germline V gene lookup returns CDR1 SNHLY and CDR2 FYNNEI. The CDR3 has 18 amino acids. The CDR3: CASSEVGRFGAPKGEQFF. In DNA form, the CDR3 reads TGTGCCAGCAGTGAAGTGGGTAGATTTGGTGCTCCGAAGGGTGAGCAGTTCTTC.

This clonotype was seen ten or more times. V and J are TRBV12-3 or TRBV12-4 and TRBJ2-5; unclear D gene. V was cut by 5 bases and J by 3 bases, with 7 bases left in between. The length of the CDR3 is 12 residues. In DNA form, the CDR3 reads TGTGCCAGCAGTCATATAGAAGAGACCCAGTACTTC. The encoded protein is CASSHIEETQYF.

This clonotype was counted between two and nine times. The rearrangement uses TRBV2 and TRBJ2-4; D gene unclear. The ends were cut back, 11 bases at V and 6 bases at J, with 20 bases in the middle. This CDR3 contains 14 residues. Germline-derived CDR1 and CDR2 are SNHLY and FYNNEI. In DNA form, the CDR3 reads TGTGCCGCTTATAATATTGGCGGCACAAACATTCAGTACTTC. As protein: CAAYNIGGTNIQYF.

V is TRBV20-1 and J is TRBJ1-1; tentative D call: TRBD1 (5 bases). Looked up from germline, CDR1 is DFQATT and CDR2 is SNEGSKA (reference sequence). Trimming stripped 5 bases from V and 4 bases from J, with 14 bases between. The CDR3 has 13 amino acids. The chain's CDR3 is CSAFTGTSTEAFF. The CDR3 DNA follows: TGCAGTGCTTTTACCGGGACCTCCACTGAAGCTTTCTTT.

This clonotype was counted only a few times. CDR3 sequence: CASSLPGQAKNIQYF. For the CDR3, the DNA is TGTGCCAGCAGCTTACCCGGCCAAGCCAAAAACATTCAGTACTTC. The chain couples TRBV7-2 to TRBJ2-4; D remains unclear. The CDR3 contains 15 residues. Trimming removed 2 bases from V and 0 bases from J, with 8 bases in between. Looked up from germline, CDR1 is SGHTA and CDR2 is FQGNSA.

DNA for the CDR3: TGTGCCAGCAGCTCCCGACAGGGCTCTGGAAACACCATATATTTT. Amino acids: CASSSRQGSGNTIYF. This rearrangement joins TRBV11-2 to TRBJ1-3; 7 bases are shared with TRBD1. Germline-derived CDR1 and CDR2 are SGHAT and FQNNGV. The trim removed 4 bases at V and 0 bases at J, leaving 3 bases unmatched. The CDR3 is 15 residues long.

The sample holds many counts of this clonotype. The chain employs TRBV6-1 and TRBJ2-3; perhaps D is TRBD1 or TRBD2 (5 bases each). This CDR3 comprises 13 residues. V dropped 6 bases and J dropped 4 bases, with 11 bases sitting between them. Germline V gene data show CDR1 as MNHNS and CDR2 as SASEGT. CDR3 loop: CASRVLGADTQYF. Written as DNA, the CDR3 is TGTGCCAGCAGGGTCTTGGGGGCAGATACGCAGTATTTT.

Ten or more counts support this clonotype. The chain joins TRBV20-1 to TRBJ1-2; D possibly corresponds to TRBD1 (5 bases). The CDR3 spans 12 residues. Germline V gene sequence: CDR1 DFQATT, CDR2 SNEGSKA (reference sequence). V gave up 6 bases and J gave up 8 bases, with 16 bases separating them. The DNA for the CDR3 is TGCAGTGCAAAGACTGGGGGTGGCGGCTACACCTTC. Protein: CSAKTGGGGYTF.

V gene TRBV6-2 or TRBV6-3 combines with J gene TRBJ2-7; weak D call: TRBD2 (6 bases). V dropped 0 bases and J dropped 5 bases, with 17 bases sitting between them. This CDR3 comprises 16 residues. Germline CDR1 MNHEY, CDR2 SVGEGT. The CDR3: CASSYSGIGGPNEQYF. In DNA form, the CDR3 reads TGTGCCAGCAGTTACTCCGGGATCGGGGGACCAAACGAGCAGTACTTC.

This clonotype was observed at least ten times. The CDR3 region has the DNA TGTGCCAGCAGCCAAGTGGGGGATCTGTACAATGAGCAGTTCTTC. Its protein product is CASSQVGDLYNEQFF. The rearrangement links TRBV14 to TRBJ2-1; tentatively, D is TRBD1 or TRBD2 (5 bases each). With 1 base removed from V and 4 bases from J, the gap between germline ends came to 11 bases. The germline gives CDR1 SGHDN, CDR2 FVKESK. The CDR3 runs to 15 residues.

This clonotype has a count of ten or more. V and J are TRBV7-2 and TRBJ2-7, with a weak D call TRBD2 (7 bases). CDR3 size: 14 residues. V was clipped by 0 bases and J by 6 bases, with 12 bases between them. CDR1 and CDR2 from the germline V gene are SGHTA and FQGNSA. The CDR3 sequence: CASSLAGGPGEQYF. The CDR3 nucleotides read TGTGCCAGCAGCTTAGCGGGGGGGCCGGGCGAGCAGTACTTC.

Ten or more counts support this clonotype. The chain carries TRBV11-2 and TRBJ2-5; a possible D gene is TRBD2 (6 bases). This CDR3 is built from 15 residues. The V gene lost 5 bases and the J gene lost 2 bases, with 15 bases spanning the gap. Germline CDR1 SGHAT, CDR2 FQNNGV. CDR3 sequence reads: CASSTRLGLQETQYF. CDR3 in DNA: TGTGCCAGCAGCACCCGACTAGGATTACAAGAGACCCAGTACTTC.

This clonotype was recorded many times. This chain uses TRBV28 with TRBJ1-5, with D possibly matching TRBD1 (6 bases). The CDR3 has 15 amino acids. Trimming took 1 base from V and 6 from J, leaving 13 bases between them. CDR1 and CDR2 from the germline V gene are MDHEN and SYDVKM. The CDR3 here is CASSLSRGWVQPQHF. CDR3 sequence (DNA): TGTGCCAGCAGTTTATCCAGGGGCTGGGTTCAGCCCCAGCATTTT.